This T cell receptor (beta chain) was sequenced in a study of shared clonotypes between healthy human individuals. Study findings and constraints: Naive subsets usually exceeded memory subsets in estimated richness.

With 8 bases removed from V and 7 bases from J, the gap between germline ends came to 17 bases. This CDR3 is built from 13 residues. The germline V gene encodes CDR1 SNHLY and CDR2 FYNNEI. In regard to this clone: Its antigen is still unknown.

Assay used: immunoSEQ multiplex PCR; TCRdb lists only in-frame clones, some missing. The sample yields around 980,000 clones, approximately 78% seen once. A CD45RA-negative memory subset and a CD45RA+ naive subset were separated from the CD4+ cells. The gene calls are TRBV2 and TRBJ1-2; D uncertain. The sequence derives from a man aged 18 to 29 in good health. Some clones in this sample may be carry-over from other donors' samples. Sequenced sample: memory CD4+ T cells from PBMCs. Stated subset: CD45RA-negative fraction. The CDR3 protein is CASFNRRWGGYTF. CDR3 sequence (DNA): TGTGCCAGCTTCAACAGACGGTGGGGTGGCTACACCTTC. The full variable domain, in which reference TRBV2 and TRBJ1-2 provide the parts outside the CDR3, is EPEVTQTPSHQVTQMGQEVILRCVPISNHLYFYWYRQILGQKVEFLVSFYNNEISEKSEIFDDQFSVERPDGSNFTLKIRSTKLEDSAMYFCASFNRRWGGYTFGSGTRLTVV.